These 24 T cell receptor beta chains came from one sample sequenced in a study of shared clonotypes between healthy human individuals. CD45RO-negative CD8 cells positively selected for CCR7 made up the naive population, which excluded terminally differentiated effector memory CD45RA+ cells. Method: immunoSEQ multiplex PCR; TCRdb's copy keeps in-frame clones and lacks some. The sample has 1.5 million to 2.5 million clones, around 96% seen once. The specimen was naive CD8+ T cells sorted from blood. These receptors were collected from a man between 18 and 35 years old in good health.

V gene TRBV6-5 combines with J gene TRBJ1-5, with 7 bases identical to TRBD1. CDR1 and CDR2 (germline): MNHEY, SVGAGI. The CDR3 contains 13 residues. J lost 5 bases, V lost 5 bases, and 3 bases had no gene match. CDR3 region: CASSTGVDQPQHF. CDR3 DNA sequence: TGTGCCAGCAGTACAGGGGTTGATCAGCCCCAGCATTTT.

V gene TRBV19 combines with J gene TRBJ1-2, with D possibly matching TRBD1 (5 bases). Germline CDR1 LNHDA, CDR2 SQIVND (reference sequence). This CDR3 has 15 residues. V gave up 0 bases and J gave up 7 bases, with 15 bases separating them. The CDR3 DNA reads TGTGCCAGTAGTATAGAAGTTACAGGACTAAGTGGCTACACCTTC. Its translation: CASSIEVTGLSGYTF.

The V call is TRBV19, the J call TRBJ1-1, with D possibly TRBD1 on 6 matching bases. V gave up 8 bases and J gave up 4 bases, with 14 bases separating them. Germline CDR1 reads LNHDA; CDR2 reads SQIVND (reference sequence). The CDR3 is 13 amino acids. The CDR3 spells CASSQGWATEAFF. The CDR3 nucleotides are TGTGCCAGTTCGCAGGGGTGGGCCACTGAAGCTTTCTTT.

This clone was detected a few times. The chain employs TRBV6-6 and TRBJ1-2; 7 bases match TRBD1. CDR3 size: 16 residues. J gave up 4 bases and V 7 bases, and 15 bases lay outside the gene matches. The germline CDR1 and CDR2 sequences are MNHNY and SVGAGI (reference sequence). CDR3 nucleotide sequence: TGTGCCAGCAACCTACTTCCCGACAGGGAGGTCTATGGCTACACCTTC. Its translation is CASNLLPDREVYGYTF.

On this clone: Within the sample, other DNA sequences also encode this same CDR3. The chain carries TRBV5-6 and TRBJ2-5; D call uncertain. CDR3 length: 13 amino acids. V lost 1 base to trimming and J lost 3 bases, with 7 bases between them. CDR1 SGHDT and CDR2 YYEEEE come from the germline V gene. The CDR3, as DNA: TGTGCCAGCAGCTTGAGCACAGAAGAGACCCAGTACTTC. Encoded protein: CASSLSTEETQYF. Supplemented by reference TRBV5-6 and TRBJ2-5, the full variable domain reads DAGVTQSPTHLIKTRGQQVTLRCSPKSGHDTVSWYQQALGQGPQFIFQYYEEEERQRGNFPDRFSGHQFPNYSSELNVNALLLGDSALYLCASSLSTEETQYFGPGTRLLVL.

The V gene is TRBV27, the J gene TRBJ1-1; D unresolved. This CDR3 is 14 amino acids long. CDR1 and CDR2 (germline): MNHEY, SMNVEV (reference sequence). V was pared by 0 bases and J by 1 base, with 6 bases between. Here the CDR3 reads CASSLSGWNTEAFF. The CDR3 region has the DNA TGTGCCAGCAGTTTATCCGGTTGGAACACTGAAGCTTTCTTT.

The chain uses TRBV4-3 and TRBJ1-2, with D uncertain. CDR1 and CDR2 (germline): LGHNA, YSLEER. The V end was cut by 1 base, the J end by 1 base, with 10 bases between. The CDR3 length is 15 residues. The CDR3 region has the DNA TGCGCCAGCAGCCAAGTCATGGCGGATAACTATGGCTACACCTTC. Encoded protein: CASSQVMADNYGYTF.

V gene TRBV5-6 combines with J gene TRBJ2-1; maybe TRBD2 (6 bases). The V gene lost 3 bases and the J gene lost 5 bases, with 21 bases spanning the gap. Germline-derived CDR1 and CDR2 are SGHDT and YYEEEE. The CDR3 runs 17 residues. CDR3 nucleotides: TGTGCCAGCAGCTCTCGGGACTGGACGGCGCTTAACAATGAGCAGTTCTTC. Its translation is CASSSRDWTALNNEQFF.

The V gene is TRBV5-1, the J gene TRBJ2-5; D is tentatively TRBD1 or TRBD2 (6 bases each). The CDR3 is made up of 17 amino acids. CDR1 is SGHRS and CDR2 is YFSETQ in the germline V gene. Trimming pared 0 bases from V and 2 bases from J, leaving 17 bases between. Here the CDR3 DNA reads TGCGCCAGCAGCTTGGCCGAGGGGGACTTAATTCAAGAGACCCAGTACTTC. It specifies CASSLAEGDLIQETQYF.

The V and J genes are TRBV29-1 and TRBJ1-5, with D unclear. Trimming took 6 bases from V and 2 from J, leaving 8 bases between them. This CDR3 contains 12 residues. From germline, CDR1 is SQVTM and CDR2 ANQGSEA. CDR3 region: CSVLGCNQPQHF. DNA of the CDR3: TGCAGCGTCCTAGGTTGCAATCAGCCCCAGCATTTT.

The rearrangement joins TRBV6-1 to TRBJ2-7; TRBD1 aligns across 8 bases. The CDR3 covers 15 residues. With 3 bases clipped from V and 2 bases from J, the junction kept 6 bases outside the gene matches. Germline V gene data show CDR1 as MNHNS and CDR2 as SASEGT. DNA for the CDR3: TGTGCCAGCAGTGAGGGACAGGTAAACGCCTACGAGCAGTACTTC. Translating it yields CASSEGQVNAYEQYF.

J is TRBJ2-2 and V is TRBV19; 10 bases map to TRBD1. The CDR3 spans 19 residues. The junction had 22 bases not matched to a gene; V was cut back by 11 bases and J by 4 bases. Per germline, CDR1 LNHDA and CDR2 SQIVND (reference sequence). The CDR3 bases are TGTGCCGTCCTCGGTCTGGACAGGGGGTCCCACGCGGTCACCGGGGAGCTGTTTTTT. Translated: CAVLGLDRGSHAVTGELFF.

To note about this clone: This same CDR3 is encoded by further DNA sequences in the sample. The chain links TRBV6-1 to TRBJ2-2, with D possibly being TRBD2 (6 bases). V lost 3 bases to trimming and J lost 5 bases, with 7 bases between them. The CDR3 consists of 13 residues. Looked up from germline, CDR1 is MNHNS and CDR2 is SASEGT. CDR3 DNA sequence: TGTGCCAGCAGTGAGGGGGGTACCGGGGAGCTGTTTTTT. Its protein is CASSEGGTGELFF.

This chain links TRBV4-1 with TRBJ2-3; 8 nucleotides match TRBD1. The CDR3 contains 16 residues. With V trimmed by 5 bases and J by 5 bases, 12 bases remained unmatched. The germline V gene has CDR1 MGHRA and CDR2 YSYEKL. The DNA for the CDR3 is TGCGCCAGCAGCGACCCAGGGGGCTTACATCAAGATACGCAGTATTTT. Translation: CASSDPGGLHQDTQYF.

The rearrangement uses TRBV7-2 and TRBJ2-7; 7 bases agree with TRBD2. The V segment lost 3 bases and the J segment 4 bases; nucleotides outside the gene matches: 6. Germline-derived CDR1 and CDR2 are SGHTA and FQGNSA. The CDR3 is made up of 14 amino acids. The CDR3 nucleotides are TGTGCCAGCAGCTTTAGTCTAGCGGTTTACGAGCAGTACTTC. Translated, it gives CASSFSLAVYEQYF.

In its sample, this clone was seen once. The chain joins TRBV6-5 to TRBJ2-7; no reliable D call. The germline V and J ends were trimmed by 5 bases and 6 bases, with 17 bases remaining between them. Germline V lookup: CDR1 MNHEY, CDR2 SVGAGI. This CDR3 has 14 residues. As DNA, the CDR3 is TGTGCCAGCAGTCCCTTAAGCGTGGGAAGCGAGCAGTACTTC. This encodes CASSPLSVGSEQYF.

The chain joins TRBV29-1 to TRBJ2-7; perhaps TRBD1 as D (6 bases). The CDR3 is 13 residues long. Germline V gene sequence: CDR1 SQVTM, CDR2 ANQGSEA. Between the trimmed V and J ends, which lost 2 bases and 2 bases, there was a span of 10 bases. For the CDR3, the DNA is TGCAGCGTTGAACGCCGGGACACCTACGAGCAGTACTTC. This codes for CSVERRDTYEQYF.

The CDR3, as DNA: TGTGCCAGCAGTGAATGGGGGACTACAGGGTTCGGAGAGACCCAGTACTTC. It translates to CASSEWGTTGFGETQYF. The chain joins TRBV6-1 to TRBJ2-5, with D possibly matching TRBD2 (7 bases). The germline CDR1 and CDR2 sequences are MNHNS and SASEGT. The CDR3 runs to 17 residues. Trimming took 2 bases from V and 4 from J, leaving 20 bases between them.

The chain recombines TRBV7-9 with TRBJ1-1; D is unresolved. The CDR3 spans 15 residues. V lost 4 bases, J lost 1 base, and 13 bases lay in between. CDR1 SEHNR and CDR2 FQNEAQ come from the germline V gene (reference sequence). The CDR3, as DNA: TGTGCCAGCAGCTATTTGGGCCAGCCGAACACTGAAGCTTTCTTT. Translation gives CASSYLGQPNTEAFF.

This rearrangement joins TRBV6-1 to TRBJ2-1, with a weak D call TRBD1 (7 bases). This CDR3 region has 15 residues. Germline values: CDR1 MNHNS, CDR2 SASEGT. V was pared by 6 bases and J by 6 bases, with 18 bases between. DNA of the CDR3: TGTGCCAGCAGCCGACTAGTTCAGGGGGGCAATGAGCAGTTCTTC. Protein sequence: CASSRLVQGGNEQFF.

This chain uses TRBV2 with TRBJ1-1, with a possible D match to TRBD1 (5 bases). V was cut by 2 bases and J by 0 bases, with 16 bases left in between. Germline CDR1 reads SNHLY; CDR2 reads FYNNEI. The length of the CDR3 is 17 residues. CDR3 bases: TGTGCCAGCAGTGAACCGAGACCGGAGGGGATGAACACTGAAGCTTTCTTT. This encodes CASSEPRPEGMNTEAFF.

In DNA, the CDR3 is TGCAGCGTTGTAGGGGGGGGCGAGCAGTACTTC. It specifies CSVVGGGEQYF. The genes are TRBV29-1 and TRBJ2-7, with D possibly TRBD2 on 7 matching bases. Germline CDR1 SQVTM, CDR2 ANQGSEA. V was pared by 4 bases and J by 6 bases, with 10 bases between. This CDR3 has 11 residues.

The chain has TRBV7-9 and TRBJ2-2; D is unresolved. The CDR3 sequence is 14 residues long. Looked up from germline, CDR1 is SEHNR and CDR2 is FQNEAQ (reference sequence). Trimming removed 5 bases at V and 0 bases at J, with 7 bases between. CDR3 sequence: CASSPWANTGELFF. The CDR3 DNA follows: TGTGCCAGCAGCCCATGGGCGAACACCGGGGAGCTGTTTTTT.

J is TRBJ1-6 and V is TRBV5-5, with D hard to call. Germline V gene sequence: CDR1 SGHKS, CDR2 YYEKEE (reference sequence). The CDR3 is 16 residues long. V was clipped by 1 base and J by 0 bases, with 8 bases between them. CDR3 nucleotide sequence: TGTGCCAGCAGCTTGACCCCGAGCTCCTATAATTCACCCCTCCACTTT. This encodes CASSLTPSSYNSPLHF.